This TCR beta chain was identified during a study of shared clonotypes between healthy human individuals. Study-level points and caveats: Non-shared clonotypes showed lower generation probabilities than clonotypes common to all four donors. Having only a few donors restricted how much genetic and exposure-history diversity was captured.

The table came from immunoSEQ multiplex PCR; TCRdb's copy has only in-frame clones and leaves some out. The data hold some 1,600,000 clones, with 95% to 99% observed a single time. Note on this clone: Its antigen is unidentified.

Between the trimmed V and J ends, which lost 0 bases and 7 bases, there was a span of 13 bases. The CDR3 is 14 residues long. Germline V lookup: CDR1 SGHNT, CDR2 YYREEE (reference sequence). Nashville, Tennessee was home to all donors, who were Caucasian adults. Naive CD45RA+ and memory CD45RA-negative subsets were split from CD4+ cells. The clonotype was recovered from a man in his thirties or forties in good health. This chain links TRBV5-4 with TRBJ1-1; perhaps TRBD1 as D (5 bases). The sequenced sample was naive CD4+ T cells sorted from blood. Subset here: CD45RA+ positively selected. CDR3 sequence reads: CASSLGGAFDEAFF. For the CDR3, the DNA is TGTGCCAGCAGCTTGGGAGGGGCCTTCGATGAAGCTTTCTTT.